This T cell receptor beta chain was obtained from a study of patients and donors after allogeneic stem cell transplantation. This clonotype was observed many times. TCRdb reprocessed the RT-PCR reads via MiXCR and lists one record per CDR3 protein. The sample has hundreds of thousands of distinct CDR3 sequences; 14% are singletons. The origin of this receptor is a human donor who was either an allogeneic HSCT recipient or a stem cell or donor lymphocyte infusion donor (not recorded which). It is not recorded whose cells these are; they may come from a transplant donor. Sequenced material: blood, either unsorted or a sorted T cell fraction (not recorded which).

The CDR3 loop is CASSPGDRRLGNTGELFF. Written as DNA, the CDR3 is TGTGCCAGCAGCCCAGGGGACAGGCGGCTTGGGAACACCGGGGAGCTGTTTTTT. V gene TRBV5-6 combines with J gene TRBJ2-2, with TRBD1 identical over 8 bases. The V gene end was trimmed by 4 bases and the J gene end by 1 base; junction bases not matched to a gene: 12. Germline CDR1 SGHDT, CDR2 YYEEEE. This CDR3 has 18 amino acids.